Detailed here is one T cell receptor beta chain. Its cognate antigen is unknown. The CDR3 totals 14 residues. Germline values: CDR1 MNHEY, CDR2 SMNVEV (reference sequence). Between the trimmed V and J ends, which lost 6 bases and 3 bases, there was a span of 12 bases. This entry is derived from a study of shared clonotypes between healthy human individuals. The overall study: Used for every donor were three CD4 naive, three CD4 memory, two CD8 naive and one CD8 memory plate. Study results and caveats: In the sorted subsets, rarefaction showed sequencing was incomplete despite large depth. In contrast to clonotypes shared by all four donors, non-shared clonotypes had lower generation probabilities.

Using immunoSEQ multiplex PCR, the repertoire was profiled, and TCRdb retains in-frame clones only, with some absent. The table shows over a million clones, with roughly 97% occurring only once. The sequence was obtained from a man in his thirties or forties in good health. The sample taken for sequencing was naive CD4+ T cells sorted from blood. Subset of the sample: CD45RA+ positively selected. The chain combines TRBV27 with TRBJ1-5; no clear D gene. CDR3 in amino acids: CASSSGRNNQPQHF. The CDR3 DNA is TGTGCCAGCAGCTCTGGACGGAACAATCAGCCCCAGCATTTT.